Below, 5 T cell receptor beta chains from the same sample are listed, as sequenced in a study of shared clonotypes between healthy human individuals. Profiled with immunoSEQ multiplex PCR; TCRdb holds only in-frame clones, not every one. The data hold just over 95,000 clones, with roughly two thirds observed a single time. The material sequenced was memory CD8+ T cells sorted from blood. Subset of the sample: CD45RO+ cells pooled with CCR7-negative TemRA cells. The receptors shown here come from a man aged 25-40 years in good health.

This clone showed up just a few times. The chain combines TRBV5-1 with TRBJ1-2; 7 bases are a match to TRBD1. Germline-derived CDR1 and CDR2 are SGHRS and YFSETQ. With V trimmed by 4 bases and J by 8 bases, 11 bases remained unmatched. This CDR3 has 14 amino acids. The CDR3 DNA sequence: TGCGCCAGCAGCCGGGGACAGCAGGTGGGAGGCTACACCTTC. Translation gives CASSRGQQVGGYTF.

This clone was recorded at least ten times. The genes are TRBV7-9 and TRBJ2-7; maybe TRBD1 (8 bases). V lost 3 bases, J lost 0 bases, and 15 bases lay in between. The CDR3 consists of 16 residues. In germline, CDR1 is SEHNR, CDR2 FQNEAQ (reference sequence). As DNA, the CDR3 is TGTGCCAGCAGCTTCCCGGACAGGGACTACTCCTACGAGCAGTACTTC. Amino acid sequence: CASSFPDRDYSYEQYF.

The rearrangement joins TRBV7-2 to TRBJ1-1; 7 bases agree with TRBD1. This CDR3 is 15 amino acids long. Germline loops: CDR1 SGHTA, CDR2 FQGNSA. J was trimmed by 3 bases and V by 1 base; bases with no gene match: 5. Here the CDR3 DNA reads TGTGCCAGCAGCTTAGGACAGGGTAGGGACACTGAAGCTTTCTTT. As protein: CASSLGQGRDTEAFF.

Remarks on this clone: Other DNA sequences within the sample encode an identical CDR3. The gene calls are TRBV6-5 and TRBJ2-7; 11 nucleotides align to TRBD1. Unmatched junction bases numbered 4, after V lost 6 bases and J lost 3 bases. The CDR3 sequence is 14 residues long. Germline values: CDR1 MNHEY, CDR2 SVGAGI. The CDR3 DNA reads TGTGCCAGCAGCTTGGGGACAGGGGGCTACGAGCAGTACTTC. Translation gives CASSLGTGGYEQYF.

The CDR3 nucleotides read TGTGCCAGCAGCGCTCCTAGCGGGAGTGTGAATACGCAGTATTTT. Translated, it gives CASSAPSGSVNTQYF. J is TRBJ2-3 and V is TRBV7-2; 10 bases fit TRBD2. The V gene's germline CDR1 is SGHTA and CDR2 FQGNSA. The CDR3 is 15 amino acids. The junction had 9 bases not matched to a gene; V was cut back by 5 bases and J by 7 bases.